This T cell receptor beta chain was sequenced during a study of post-analysis software for immune sequencing data. Study-wide results and caveats: Controls significantly exceeded multiple sclerosis patients in normalized Chao1 diversity. Elevated frequency relative to controls characterized roughly five TRBV segments in patients, TRBV5-6, TRBV5-1 and TRBV20-1 among them. Pronounced co-clustering by F measure was evident among identically batched samples.

From germline, CDR1 is MNHEY and CDR2 SVGAGI. The CDR3 contains 16 residues. A note on this clonotype: Its antigen is unknown.

Included in the TCR beta cDNA libraries were unique molecular identifiers. T cells numbering roughly 1 to 10 million yielded cDNA molecules that totaled about 500,000. TCRdb called the PCR reads again in MiXCR, with one record for every CDR3 protein. The table records 750,000 to 950,000 distinct CDR3 sequences, about 53% of them present only once. V and J are TRBV6-5 and TRBJ2-4, with TRBD1 matching over 10 bases. Near its end, the DNA agrees better with TRBJ2-7, so the J call may be wrong. The specimen was blood. The receptor was isolated from a girl aged 10-17 years with multiple sclerosis. CDR3 amino acids: CASSYAGTGAGYEQYF. Written as DNA, the CDR3 is TGTGCCAGCAGTTACGCAGGGACAGGGGCAGGCTACGAGCAGTACTTC.